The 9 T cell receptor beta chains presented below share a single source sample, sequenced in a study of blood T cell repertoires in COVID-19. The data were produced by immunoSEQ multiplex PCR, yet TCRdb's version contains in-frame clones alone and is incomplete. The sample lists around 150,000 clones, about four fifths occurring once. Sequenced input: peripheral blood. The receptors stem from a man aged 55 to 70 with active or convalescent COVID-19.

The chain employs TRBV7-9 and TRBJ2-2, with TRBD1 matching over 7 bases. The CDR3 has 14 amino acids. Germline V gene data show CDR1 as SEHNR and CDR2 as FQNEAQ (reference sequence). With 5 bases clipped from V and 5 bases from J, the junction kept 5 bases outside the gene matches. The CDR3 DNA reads TGTGCCAGCAGCCCGGGCAGGGGGACCGGGGAGCTGTTTTTT. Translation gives CASSPGRGTGELFF.

CDR3 protein: CATSREDRDGNEQFF. CDR3 coding DNA: TGTGCCACCAGCAGAGAGGACAGGGATGGCAATGAGCAGTTCTTC. The V gene is TRBV15, the J gene TRBJ2-1; TRBD1 matches at 8 bases. J was trimmed by 6 bases and V by 0 bases; bases with no gene match: 4. Germline V gives CDR1 LNHNV, CDR2 YYDKDF (reference sequence). The CDR3 extends over 15 amino acids.

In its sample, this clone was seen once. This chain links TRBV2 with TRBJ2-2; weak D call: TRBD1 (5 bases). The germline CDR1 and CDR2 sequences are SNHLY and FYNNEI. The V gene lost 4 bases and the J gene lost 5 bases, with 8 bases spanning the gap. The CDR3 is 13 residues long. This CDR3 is CASSGGPTGELFF. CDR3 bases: TGTGCCAGCAGTGGGGGCCCAACCGGGGAGCTGTTTTTT.

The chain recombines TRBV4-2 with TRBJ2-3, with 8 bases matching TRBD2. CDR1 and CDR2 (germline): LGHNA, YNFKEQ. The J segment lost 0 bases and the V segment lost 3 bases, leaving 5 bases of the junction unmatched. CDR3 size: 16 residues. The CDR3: CASSQTSVSSTDTQYF. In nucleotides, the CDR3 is TGTGCCAGCAGCCAGACTAGCGTATCTAGCACAGATACGCAGTATTTT.

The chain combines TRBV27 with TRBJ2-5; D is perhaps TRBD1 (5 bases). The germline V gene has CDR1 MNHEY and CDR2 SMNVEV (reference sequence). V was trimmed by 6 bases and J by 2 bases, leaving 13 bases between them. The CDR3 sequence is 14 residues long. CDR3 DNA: TGTGCCAGCAGCCGATTCAGGGCACAAGAGACCCAGTACTTC. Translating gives CASSRFRAQETQYF.

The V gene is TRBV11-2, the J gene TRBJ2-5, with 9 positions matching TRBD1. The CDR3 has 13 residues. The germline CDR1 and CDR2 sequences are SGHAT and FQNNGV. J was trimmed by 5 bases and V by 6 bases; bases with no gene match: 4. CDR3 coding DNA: TGTGCCAGCAGAATACAGGGGGCCGAGACCCAGTACTTC. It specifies CASRIQGAETQYF.

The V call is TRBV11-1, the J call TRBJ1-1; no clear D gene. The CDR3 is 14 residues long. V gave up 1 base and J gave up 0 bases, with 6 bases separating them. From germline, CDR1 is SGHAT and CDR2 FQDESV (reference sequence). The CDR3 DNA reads TGTGCCAGCAGCTTAGTTGCGGTGAACACTGAAGCTTTCTTT. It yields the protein CASSLVAVNTEAFF.

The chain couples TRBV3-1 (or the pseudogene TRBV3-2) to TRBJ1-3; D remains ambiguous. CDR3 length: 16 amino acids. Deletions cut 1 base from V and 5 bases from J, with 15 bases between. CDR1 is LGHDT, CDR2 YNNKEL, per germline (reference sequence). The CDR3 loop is CASSQVGGWVRNTIYF. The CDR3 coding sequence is TGTGCCAGCAGCCAAGTGGGAGGCTGGGTTCGAAACACCATATATTTT.

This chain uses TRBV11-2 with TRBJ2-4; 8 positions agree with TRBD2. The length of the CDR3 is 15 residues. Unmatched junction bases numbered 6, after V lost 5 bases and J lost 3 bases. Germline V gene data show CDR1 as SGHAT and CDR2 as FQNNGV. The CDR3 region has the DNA TGTGCCAGCAGCACGAGCGGGAGTCGCAAAAACATTCAGTACTTC. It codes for CASSTSGSRKNIQYF.